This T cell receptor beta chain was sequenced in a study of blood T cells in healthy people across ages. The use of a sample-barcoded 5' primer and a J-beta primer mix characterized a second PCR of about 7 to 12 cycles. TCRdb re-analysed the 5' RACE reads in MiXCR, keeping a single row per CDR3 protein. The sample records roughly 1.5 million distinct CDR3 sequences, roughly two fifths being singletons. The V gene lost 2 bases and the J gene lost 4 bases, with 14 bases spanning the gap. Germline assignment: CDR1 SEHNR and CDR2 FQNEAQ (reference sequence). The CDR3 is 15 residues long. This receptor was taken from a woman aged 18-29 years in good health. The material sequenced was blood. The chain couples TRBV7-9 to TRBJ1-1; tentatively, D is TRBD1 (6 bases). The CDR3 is CASSLRGGSGTEAFF. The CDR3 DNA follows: TGTGCCAGCAGCTTAAGGGGGGGCTCGGGCACTGAAGCTTTCTTT. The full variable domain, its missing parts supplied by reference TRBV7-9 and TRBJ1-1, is DTGVSQNPRHKITKRGQNVTFRCDPISEHNRLYWYRQTLGQGPEFLTYFQNEAQLEKSRLLSDRFSAERPKGSFSTLEIQRTEQGDSAMYLCASSLRGGSGTEAFFGQGTRLTVV.